This T cell receptor beta chain comes out of a study of T cell responses to AZD1222 COVID-19 vaccine. Study-wide results and limits: Spike was spanned by vaccine-associated CD4 TCRs, which were dominant at 160-218 and 743-854. Two AZD1222 administrations were followed by greater Spike-specific TCR breadth and depth.

This clone was seen only a few times. Antigen specificity is unknown. Libraries were prepared by immunoSEQ multiplex PCR; TCRdb keeps only in-frame clonotypes and omits some of them. The table records 130,000 to 150,000 clones, 91% of them present only once. The CDR3 runs to 13 residues. Deletions cut 0 bases from V and 3 bases from J, with 6 bases between. The germline gives CDR1 GTSNPN, CDR2 SVGIG (reference sequence). The sequencing here drew on peripheral blood, taken 28 days after the second AZD1222 dose. The clonotype was recovered from an adult who received the AZD1222 COVID-19 vaccine. The rearrangement joins TRBV30 to TRBJ2-1; D gene unclear. This CDR3 reads CAWSVLRYNEQFF. The CDR3 nucleotides read TGTGCCTGGAGTGTACTCCGCTACAATGAGCAGTTCTTC.